The rows below give T cell receptor beta chains drawn from one sample of a study of blood T cell repertoires in COVID-19. Generated by immunoSEQ multiplex PCR, the TCRdb table keeps only in-frame clones and is missing some. The repertoire holds about 170,000 clones, with approximately 84% as singletons. The sample was peripheral blood. These receptors all stem from a human donor with acute or convalescent COVID-19. The donor label of this sample is uncertain. The CDR3 runs from the conserved cysteine through the conserved F or W. Fields, in order: D gene, J gene, V gene, clone size, CDR3 DNA, CDR3 protein. A D gene is named only where the DNA matches it firmly. Not every row has a clone size; where given, it reads once, few, many or a size class.

d_gene: TRBD1
j_gene: TRBJ2-7
v_gene: TRBV6-5
abundance: NA
CDR3nt: TGTGCCAGCACGCTTGACAGGGGGGGAGAGCAGTACTTC
CDR3aa: CASTLDRGGEQYF

d_gene: NA
j_gene: TRBJ1-2
v_gene: TRBV5-1
abundance: NA
CDR3nt: TGCGCCAGCAGCTTGGTCCCGGACAGCAATGGCTACACCTTC
CDR3aa: CASSLVPDSNGYTF

d_gene: TRBD2
j_gene: TRBJ2-7
v_gene: TRBV6-6
abundance: once
CDR3nt: TGTGCCAGCAGTTACTCGGGACTAGTATACGAGCAGTACTTC
CDR3aa: CASSYSGLVYEQYF

d_gene: TRBD1
j_gene: TRBJ2-5
v_gene: TRBV2
abundance: once
CDR3nt: TGTGCCAGCAGACCCGACAGGGGGGGAGAGACCCAGTACTTC
CDR3aa: CASRPDRGGETQYF

d_gene: NA
j_gene: TRBJ1-3
v_gene: TRBV7-2
abundance: NA
CDR3nt: TGTGCCAGCAGCCCTCGTTTTAACACCATATATTTT
CDR3aa: CASSPRFNTIYF

d_gene: NA
j_gene: TRBJ2-5
v_gene: TRBV11-3
abundance: once
CDR3nt: TGTGCCAGCGGAAGGGAGTCAGAGACCCAGTACTTC
CDR3aa: CASGRESETQYF

d_gene: TRBD2
j_gene: TRBJ2-1
v_gene: TRBV2
abundance: NA
CDR3nt: TGTGCCAGCAGTGAGACTAGCCTCCAGGTCAATGAGCAGTTCTTC
CDR3aa: CASSETSLQVNEQFF

d_gene: TRBD1
j_gene: TRBJ2-7
v_gene: TRBV15
abundance: once
CDR3nt: TGTGCCACCAGCAGAGGGACAGGAGTCTACGAGCAGTACTTC
CDR3aa: CATSRGTGVYEQYF

d_gene: TRBD2
j_gene: TRBJ2-7
v_gene: TRBV7-2
abundance: NA
CDR3nt: TGTGCCAGCAGCTTAAGGCGGGAGAACTACGAGCAGTACTTC
CDR3aa: CASSLRRENYEQYF

d_gene: TRBD1
j_gene: TRBJ2-2
v_gene: TRBV9
abundance: NA
CDR3nt: TGTGCCAGCAGCGGAGGGACAGGGTACACCGGGGAGCTGTTTTTT
CDR3aa: CASSGGTGYTGELFF

d_gene: TRBD1
j_gene: TRBJ1-6
v_gene: TRBV5-6
abundance: NA
CDR3nt: TGTGCCAGCAGCACGGACAGGGATCCATATAATTCACCCCTCCACTTT
CDR3aa: CASSTDRDPYNSPLHF

d_gene: NA
j_gene: TRBJ2-7
v_gene: TRBV7-2
abundance: NA
CDR3nt: TGTGCCAGCAGCTTCCAGGGTGTCTACGAGCAGTACTTC
CDR3aa: CASSFQGVYEQYF

d_gene: NA
j_gene: TRBJ1-2
v_gene: TRBV6-5
abundance: NA
CDR3nt: TGTGCCAGCAGTCGTAGGGAGGACTATGGCTACACCTTC
CDR3aa: CASSRREDYGYTF

d_gene: NA
j_gene: TRBJ1-4
v_gene: TRBV6-5
abundance: NA
CDR3nt: TGTGCCAGCAGCCACCTACAGAAAACTAATGAAAAACTGTTTTTT
CDR3aa: CASSHLQKTNEKLFF